The source of this T cell receptor (beta chain) is a study of T cells in Graves' hyperthyroidism and ophthalmopathy. Amplification of TCR beta CDR3 regions used RNA as the template. A set of HTBI primers served as the primers for a first-round RT-PCR of the TCR CDR3. TCRdb re-analysed the multiplex PCR reads in MiXCR, keeping a single row per CDR3 protein. Of under 250,000 distinct CDR3 sequences in the sample, approximately 24% are singletons; the top ten hold approximately 35%. The receptor comes from a woman between 35 and 50 years old with Graves' ophthalmopathy. The sequencing input was blood.

CDR3: CASTRDRGRETQYF. CDR3 DNA sequence: TGTGCCAGCACCAGGGACAGGGGAAGGGAGACCCAGTACTTC. The chain is built from TRBV6-2 or TRBV6-3 and TRBJ2-5; 10 bases fit TRBD1. Germline values: CDR1 MNHEY, CDR2 SVGEGT. The CDR3 extends over 14 amino acids. V gave up 7 bases and J gave up 5 bases; unmatched junction bases: 7.